This T cell receptor beta chain derives from a study of T cells in Graves' hyperthyroidism and ophthalmopathy. The CDR3 runs 14 residues. Trimming cost V 5 bases and J 8 bases, with 18 bases left between them. The germline V gene has CDR1 SEHNR and CDR2 FQNEAQ (reference sequence). RNA transcripts provided the source from which TCR beta CDR3 regions were amplified. First-round RT-PCR of the TCR CDR3 relied on the HTBI primer set. TCRdb redid the calling of the multiplex PCR reads with MiXCR, one entry per CDR3 protein. The data contain approximately 400,000 distinct CDR3 sequences, around a sixth of them seen just once; the ten biggest clones take up 7.5% to 8%.

The sample consisted of blood. The gene calls are TRBV7-9 and TRBJ1-2; D gene unclear. The source of this sequence is a woman between 18 and 30 years old with Graves' hyperthyroidism. CDR3 bases: TGTGCCAGCAGCCCCCACCTACGAGGGTACGGCTACACCTTC. It is translated as CASSPHLRGYGYTF.